This T cell receptor (beta chain) was observed in a study of T cells in narcolepsy. About the research overall: Donors had narcolepsy type 1 or type 2, or were healthy controls.

Study-wide results and caveats: Autoreactive HCRT-specific and TRIB2-specific clonotypes were marked in same-patient CSF-versus-blood CD4+ comparisons.

Sequencing used immunoSEQ multiplex PCR; TCRdb keeps in-frame clones, though not all of them. The table has about 15,000 clones, 85% seen once. This clone appeared once. What it binds is not known. Germline CDR1 SGHNT, CDR2 YYREEE (reference sequence). The CDR3 sequence is 15 residues long. Trimming pared 0 bases from V and 5 bases from J, leaving 14 bases between. This TCR came from a human donor in good health. This chain links TRBV5-4 with TRBJ2-5, with D perhaps TRBD1 or TRBD2 (5 bases each). Material for sequencing was memory (CD45RA-) CD4+ T cells from blood. The CDR3 region is CASSLAGAGGETQYF. CDR3 in DNA: TGTGCCAGCAGCTTGGCCGGGGCAGGTGGGGAGACCCAGTACTTC.